One sample yielded the 8 T cell receptor beta chains listed below, sequenced in a study of blood T cell repertoires in COVID-19. Some clones are missing from TCRdb's copy, which holds only in-frame ones; the method was immunoSEQ multiplex PCR. The sample comprises 150,000 to 200,000 clones, under 85% of which are singletons, and under 10% rests with the top ten. The sequenced sample was peripheral blood. The receptor set was obtained from a woman between 65 and 79 years old with COVID-19, enrolled during active disease.

CDR3 in DNA: TGTGCCAGCAGTTGGAGATCGGGCACTGAAGCTTTCTTT. Protein: CASSWRSGTEAFF. This chain joins TRBV6-5 and TRBJ1-1; D is undetermined. This CDR3 is built from 13 residues. Trimming left V 4 bases short and J 4 bases short, with 10 bases between. CDR1 is MNHEY and CDR2 is SVGAGI in the germline V gene.

Written as DNA, the CDR3 is TGTGCCAGCAGTAGGTCTAGCGGGAGGGCCGGGGAGACCCAGTACTTC. It is translated as CASSRSSGRAGETQYF. This rearrangement joins TRBV28 to TRBJ2-5; 12 bases align to TRBD2. V was pared by 5 bases and J by 5 bases, with 9 bases of the junction left unmatched. The CDR3 consists of 16 residues. Germline CDR1 MDHEN, CDR2 SYDVKM.

In its sample, this clone was seen once. The chain has TRBV27 and TRBJ2-7, with 8 bases matching TRBD1. Germline V CDR1 and CDR2: MNHEY, SMNVEV (reference sequence). The CDR3 consists of 15 residues. V shed 8 bases, J shed 0 bases, and the junction held 9 bases outside the gene matches. DNA of the CDR3: TGTGCCAGCCGAGCCGGGACAGGATCCTCCTACGAGCAGTACTTC. Translating gives CASRAGTGSSYEQYF.

The V and J genes are TRBV28 and TRBJ2-2, with 11 bases identical to TRBD1. The CDR3 extends over 16 amino acids. The V gene end was trimmed by 7 bases and the J gene end by 6 bases; junction bases not matched to a gene: 10. Germline loops: CDR1 MDHEN, CDR2 SYDVKM. Here the CDR3 DNA reads TGTGCCAGCACCTTGGACAGGGGGCGGGTCCCCGGGGAGCTGTTTTTT. Residues: CASTLDRGRVPGELFF.

V gene TRBV18 combines with J gene TRBJ2-6; D is unclear. Per the germline V gene, CDR1 is KGHSH and CDR2 is LQKENI. Trimming left V 3 bases short and J 0 bases short, with 6 bases between. CDR3 length: 15 amino acids. CDR3 sequence (DNA): TGTGCCAGCTCACCGAGCCCCTCTGGGGCCAACGTCCTGACTTTC. Its translation is CASSPSPSGANVLTF.

The rearrangement uses TRBV11-2 and TRBJ2-4, with D unclear. The CDR3 runs 16 residues. The V and J ends lost 1 base and 0 bases respectively, with 10 bases between them. CDR1 and CDR2 from the germline V gene are SGHAT and FQNNGV. CDR3 loop: CASSLGPRLAKNIQYF. The CDR3 DNA reads as TGTGCCAGCAGCTTAGGGCCCAGGCTAGCCAAAAACATTCAGTACTTC.

This rearrangement joins TRBV24-1 to TRBJ2-2; 8 bases line up with TRBD1. Per germline, CDR1 KGHDR and CDR2 SFDVKD. The CDR3 has 16 amino acids. Unmatched junction bases numbered 6, after V lost 3 bases and J lost 4 bases. The CDR3 here is CATSDKQGAGTGELFF. The CDR3 DNA reads TGTGCCACCAGTGATAAGCAGGGGGCCGGCACCGGGGAGCTGTTTTTT.

V and J are TRBV3-1 (or the pseudogene TRBV3-2) and TRBJ1-1; the D gene is possibly TRBD1 (5 bases). Between the trimmed V and J ends, which lost 1 base and 11 bases, there was a span of 14 bases. Per germline, CDR1 LGHDT and CDR2 YNNKEL (reference sequence). The CDR3 extends over 13 amino acids. CDR3 region: CASSQGTGTGAFF. The CDR3 DNA reads TGTGCCAGCAGCCAAGGCACCGGGACTGGGGCTTTCTTT.